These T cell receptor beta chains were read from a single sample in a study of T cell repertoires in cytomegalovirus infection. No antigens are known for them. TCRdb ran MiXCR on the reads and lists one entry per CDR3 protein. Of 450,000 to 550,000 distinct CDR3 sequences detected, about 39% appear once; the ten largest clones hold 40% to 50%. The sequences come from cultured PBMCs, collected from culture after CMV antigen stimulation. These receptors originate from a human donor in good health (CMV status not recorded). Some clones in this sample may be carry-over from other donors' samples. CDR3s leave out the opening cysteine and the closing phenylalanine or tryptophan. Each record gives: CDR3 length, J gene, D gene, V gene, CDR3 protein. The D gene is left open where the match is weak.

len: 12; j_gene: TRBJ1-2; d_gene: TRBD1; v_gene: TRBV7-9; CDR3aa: ASSIWQGDYGYT
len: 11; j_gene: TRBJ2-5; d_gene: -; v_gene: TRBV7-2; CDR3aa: SSGGPWGETQY
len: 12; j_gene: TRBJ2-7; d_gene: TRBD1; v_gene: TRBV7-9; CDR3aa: ASSSRDRTYEQY
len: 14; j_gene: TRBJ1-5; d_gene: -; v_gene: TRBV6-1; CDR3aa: ASSLRTNRDGQPQH
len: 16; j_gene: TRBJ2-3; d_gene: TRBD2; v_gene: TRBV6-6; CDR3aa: ASRGTSGSRISADTQY
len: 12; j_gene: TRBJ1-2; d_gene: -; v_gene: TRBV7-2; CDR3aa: ASSLARESYGYT
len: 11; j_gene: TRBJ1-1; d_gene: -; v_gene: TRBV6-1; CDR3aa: ASSEAGNTEAF
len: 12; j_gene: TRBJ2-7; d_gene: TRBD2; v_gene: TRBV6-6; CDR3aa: ASRVGGPGREQY
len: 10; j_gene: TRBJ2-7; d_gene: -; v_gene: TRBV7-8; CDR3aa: ASSLGTEGQY
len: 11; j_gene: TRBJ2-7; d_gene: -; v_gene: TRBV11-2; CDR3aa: ASEGAGSYEQY
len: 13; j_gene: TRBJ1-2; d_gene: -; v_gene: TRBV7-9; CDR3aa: ASSPPGKGLYGYT
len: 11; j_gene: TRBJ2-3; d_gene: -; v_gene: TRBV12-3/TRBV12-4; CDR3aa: ASNRDRTDTQY
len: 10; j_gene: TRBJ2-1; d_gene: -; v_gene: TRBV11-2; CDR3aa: ASSLGPGEQF
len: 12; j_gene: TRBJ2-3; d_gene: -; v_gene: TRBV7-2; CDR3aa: ASSLELGADTQY
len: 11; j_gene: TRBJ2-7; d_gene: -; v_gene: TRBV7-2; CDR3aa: ASGSGSLYEQY
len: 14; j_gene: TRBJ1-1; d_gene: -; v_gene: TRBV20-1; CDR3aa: SASPRVALMNTEAF
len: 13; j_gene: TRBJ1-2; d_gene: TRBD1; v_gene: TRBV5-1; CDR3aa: ASSPLTGGGYGYT
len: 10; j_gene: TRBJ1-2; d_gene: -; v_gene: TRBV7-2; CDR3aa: ASSLAGRGYT
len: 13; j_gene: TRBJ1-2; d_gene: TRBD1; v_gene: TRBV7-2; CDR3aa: ASSSGQGIGYGYT
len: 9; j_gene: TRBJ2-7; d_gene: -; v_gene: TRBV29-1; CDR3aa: SVSLGYEQY
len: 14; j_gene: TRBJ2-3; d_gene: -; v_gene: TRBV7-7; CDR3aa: ASSLGLTPSTDTQY
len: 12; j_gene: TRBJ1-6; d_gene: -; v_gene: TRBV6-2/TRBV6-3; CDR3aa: ASSAGRVGSPLH